What follows is one T cell receptor (beta chain) and its context. Its antigen has not been determined. The input lacks base qualities; no much larger clone sits a single base away. These data originate in a study of OX40 agonist ivuxolimab in advanced cancers. Study-wide context: Ivuxolimab, which targeted the costimulatory receptor OX40 (CD134), was an agonistic, fully human IgG2 monoclonal antibody. Intravenous ivuxolimab was administered to patients every 2 weeks at six dose levels: 0.01, 0.1, 0.3, 1.5, 3 and 10 mg/kg. Among the roughly 54 dose-escalation patients, about 19 had hepatocellular carcinoma, roughly 15 melanoma, 9 renal cell carcinoma and 9 head and neck cancer. A male proportion of under 85% and a mean age of approximately 60 years, ranging from roughly 20 to 80, were recorded for the dose-escalation cohort. Patients were allowed to have had prior anti-PD-1, anti-PD-L1 or anti-CTLA-4 therapy, and 30% to 40% of the dose-escalation patients had been treated with checkpoint inhibitors. Three dose-escalation patients achieved partial responses, one with hepatocellular carcinoma and two with cutaneous melanoma. Peripheral TCRbeta sequencing aimed to test whether ivuxolimab altered TCR sequence diversity and caused clonal T-cell expansion. The paper reports the monotherapy dose-escalation portion (N of about 54 patients) of the phase I ivuxolimab trial.

The trial excluded patients who had a history of autoimmune disease or who were on systemic immunosuppression. In every dose cohort, peripheral blood was drawn for TCR sequencing at baseline, cycle 4 day 1, and cycle 7 day 1. The samples were taken from a phase I, first-in-human, multicenter, open-label dose-escalation trial of ivuxolimab. Adults with locally advanced or metastatic head and neck squamous cell, hepatocellular, melanoma or renal cell carcinoma were enrolled in the trial. CD4+ and CD8+ T cells were sorted separately from peripheral blood before TCR sequencing. What the research found in general, with its limitations: In the 0.1-3.0 mg/kg groups, partial responders had among the lowest normalized peripheral clonal expansion, particularly in CD8+ T cells. Low levels of normalized T-cell clonal expansion were also shown by some nonresponding patients. At doses from 0.1 to 3.0 mg/kg, clonal expansion was seen in both CD4+ and CD8+ blood T cells between baseline and week 6. The antigen specificity of the peripheral T cells that underwent clonal expansion was not determined. After ivuxolimab, CD8+ T cells had more expanded clones than CD4+ T cells on average.

For sequencing of the TCRbeta CDR3 region, genomic DNA was extracted from the sorted cells. TCRbeta CDR3 regions were sequenced using the immunoSEQ Assay. TCRdb limited this immuneACCESS table to in-frame rearrangements with V and J called. A share of clones is missing; checked studies link under half to unresolved V genes, and the rest is unexplained. The sample profile shows some 98,000 clones; about 80% of them were found once. The ten top clones hold more than 1.1% of the sample. This receptor was taken from an adult with an advanced solid tumor such as melanoma, head and neck, liver or kidney cancer. Source: CD4+ or CD8+ T cells sorted from blood, taken in a trial of the OX40 agonist ivuxolimab.

DNA sequence: TGTGCCAGCAGTGTACAGGGGTGGAACTCCTACGAGCAGTACTTC. This sequence encodes CASSVQGWNSYEQYF. The chain was built from TRBV28 and TRBJ2-7, with 7 bases matching TRBD1. The germline V gene provides CDR1 MDHEN and CDR2 SYDVKM. Germline trimming: 5 bases from V, 0 bases from J; junction bases outside gene matches: 7. Its CDR3 holds 15 amino acids, cysteine through phenylalanine. Just the 45-base CDR3 DNA is kept, in frame starting at base 1.